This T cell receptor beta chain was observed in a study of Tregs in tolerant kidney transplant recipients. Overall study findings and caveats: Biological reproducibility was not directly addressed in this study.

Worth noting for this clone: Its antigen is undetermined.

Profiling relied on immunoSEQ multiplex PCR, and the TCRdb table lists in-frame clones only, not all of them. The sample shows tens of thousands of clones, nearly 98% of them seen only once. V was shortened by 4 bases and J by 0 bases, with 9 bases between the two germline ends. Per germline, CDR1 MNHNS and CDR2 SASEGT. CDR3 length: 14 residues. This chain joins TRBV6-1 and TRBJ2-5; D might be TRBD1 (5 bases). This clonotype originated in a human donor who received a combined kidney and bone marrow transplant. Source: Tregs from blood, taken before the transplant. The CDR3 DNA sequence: TGTGCCAGCAGTGCCCAGGGTGACCAAGAGACCCAGTACTTC. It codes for CASSAQGDQETQYF.